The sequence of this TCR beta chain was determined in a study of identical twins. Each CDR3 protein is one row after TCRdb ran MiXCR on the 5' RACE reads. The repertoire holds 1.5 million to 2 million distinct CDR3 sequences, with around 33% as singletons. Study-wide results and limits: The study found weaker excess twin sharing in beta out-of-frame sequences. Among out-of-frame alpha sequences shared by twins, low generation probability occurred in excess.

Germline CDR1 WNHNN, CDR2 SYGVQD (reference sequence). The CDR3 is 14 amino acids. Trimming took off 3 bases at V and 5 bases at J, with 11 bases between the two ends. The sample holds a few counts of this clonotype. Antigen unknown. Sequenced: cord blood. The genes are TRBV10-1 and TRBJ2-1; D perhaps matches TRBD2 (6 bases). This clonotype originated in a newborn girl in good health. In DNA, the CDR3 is TGCGCCAGCAGTGACCGTAGCGGAGACAATGAGCAGTTCTTC. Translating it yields CASSDRSGDNEQFF.